The following is a T cell receptor (beta chain) sequence with its context. What it binds is not known. The study defined stable Graves' hyperthyroidism as no ophthalmopathy progression within 18 months. This sample was taken from a study of T cells in Graves' hyperthyroidism and ophthalmopathy. The overall study: The authors collected peripheral blood at initial diagnosis, before any treatment.

Broader study findings: The blood repertoire included most of the expanded thyroid clonotypes above 0.001. Separating ophthalmopathy from stable hyperthyroidism was achieved by a 13 V-J model.

Germline loops: CDR1 SGDLS, CDR2 YYNGEE. The ends were cut back, 4 bases at V and 7 bases at J, with 14 bases in the middle. This CDR3 has 13 residues. Template material for amplifying TCR beta CDR3 regions consisted of RNA transcripts. The HTBI primer set was used in a first-round RT-PCR of the TCR CDR3. MiXCR, applied by TCRdb to the multiplex PCR reads, yields one record per CDR3 protein. Seen here are 550,000 to 800,000 distinct CDR3 sequences, about a sixth observed once, and the top ten hold approximately 8%. This chain links TRBV9 with TRBJ1-1; D perhaps matches TRBD1 (6 bases). Sequencing was done on a sample of blood. The origin of this receptor is a man aged 18-30 years with Graves' hyperthyroidism. The CDR3 loop is CASSRDNRNEAFF. The CDR3 nucleotides are TGTGCCAGCAGCCGGGACAACCGAAATGAAGCTTTCTTT.